The present TCR beta chain was sequenced within a study of cytomegalovirus exposure and HLA in healthy donors. Study-level background: Out of 150 million to 200 million T cells, an earlier analysis found 117 million unique TCR beta sequences in total.

Study-level points and caveats: It was reported in a later analysis that an Asian-associated ancestry cluster showed fewer N-insertions than the approximately 700-donor mean. The only immune exposure information that was available was CMV serostatus.

PCR used 60 Vbeta primers and 13 Jbeta primers. Clones were sequenced by immunoSEQ multiplex PCR, and TCRdb holds only the in-frame ones, with some missing. Of around 190,000 clones listed, 60% to 80% were seen once; the top ten hold roughly 3%. On this clone itself: Its antigen is unidentified.

Sequencing input: PBMCs. This TCR came from a woman in her 30s in good health and CMV-seronegative.

CDR3 DNA sequence: TGTGCCAGCAGCACAAACAGGAATCAGCCCCAGCATTTT. It translates to CASSTNRNQPQHF. J is TRBJ1-5 and V is TRBV7-6; D possibly corresponds to TRBD1 (5 bases). In germline, CDR1 is SGHVS, CDR2 FNYEAQ. The CDR3 consists of 13 residues. Trimming shortened V by 5 bases and J by 4 bases, and 9 bases separated the two germline ends.